This TCR beta chain was found in a study of PD-L1 blockade in urothelial cancer. Data came from immunoSEQ multiplex PCR; TCRdb stores just in-frame clones and leaves some out. The repertoire holds tens of thousands of clones, with 84% as singletons. Time point noted: pretreatment peripheral blood. Every patient provided from 1 to 8 samples, collected pretreatment and on-treatment. The CDR3 is 12 amino acids. With 5 bases clipped from V and 5 bases from J, the junction kept 4 bases outside the gene matches. Germline V gene sequence: CDR1 SQVTM, CDR2 ANQGSEA. This sequence was found in a man in his sixties with urothelial cancer. The V call is TRBV29-1, the J call TRBJ2-5, with 8 bases aligning to TRBD2. Sample: PBMCs, taken around atezolizumab (anti-PD-L1) treatment. The CDR3 nucleotides are TGCAGCGTTAGTAGCGGGACCGAGACCCAGTACTTC. This encodes CSVSSGTETQYF.